This passage covers 11 T cell receptor beta chains from one sample sequenced in a study of CD8 T cells in Susac syndrome. Reverse transcription of roughly 0.5 to 1 ug RNA used random hexamers. Using its own MiXCR run on the immunoSEQ multiplex PCR reads, TCRdb lists one record per CDR3 protein. In the table there are under 200,000 distinct CDR3 sequences, under 95% of which are singletons. The sequenced material came from CD4+ T cells from PBMCs. Receptors were obtained from a human donor with Susac syndrome.

The chain has TRBV28 and TRBJ1-2; 9 nucleotides line up with TRBD1. There are 15 residues in the CDR3. V dropped 6 bases and J dropped 4; count of bases not matched to a gene: 9. CDR1 and CDR2 (germline): MDHEN, SYDVKM. CDR3 amino acids: CASRQWGTGSYGYTF. In nucleotides, the CDR3 is TGTGCCAGCAGGCAATGGGGGACAGGGTCCTATGGCTACACCTTC.

V gene TRBV9 combines with J gene TRBJ2-2; 7 positions match TRBD2. CDR1 is SGDLS and CDR2 is YYNGEE in the germline V gene. V shed 3 bases and J 5 bases; nucleotides not matched to a gene: 4. The CDR3 is 14 residues long. In DNA form, the CDR3 reads TGTGCCAGCAGCGGGGACTACCGGACCGGGGAGCTGTTTTTT. Translated, it gives CASSGDYRTGELFF.

V usage is TRBV11-2 and J usage is TRBJ2-3, with D perhaps TRBD2 (5 bases). The germline CDR1 and CDR2 sequences are SGHAT and FQNNGV. With 4 bases removed from V and 5 bases from J, the gap between germline ends came to 16 bases. This CDR3 region has 15 residues. The CDR3, as DNA: TGTGCCAGCAGCTCTGGACTCCGTGGTGTAGATACGCAGTATTTT. Translation: CASSSGLRGVDTQYF.

The chain links TRBV9 to TRBJ2-3; 8 bases are a match to TRBD2. With V trimmed by 3 bases and J by 2 bases, 14 bases remained unmatched. Germline V CDR1 and CDR2: SGDLS, YYNGEE. The CDR3 sequence is 18 residues long. This chain's CDR3 is CASSADGRAGALTDTQYF. Here the CDR3 DNA reads TGTGCCAGCAGCGCGGACGGGAGGGCGGGGGCCCTCACAGATACGCAGTATTTT.

About this clonotype: The junction does not match germline at one end; this may be a read error. The chain carries TRBV7-7 and TRBJ2-5, with D possibly being TRBD1 (6 bases). There are 15 residues in the CDR3. In germline, CDR1 is SSHAT, CDR2 FNYEAQ (reference sequence). The CDR3 sequence is CASSLLTGNQETQYF. CDR3 sequence (DNA): TGTGCTAGCAGCCTACTAACAGGGAACCAAGAGACCCAGTACTTC.

This clonotype was detected once. The chain is built from TRBV5-1 and TRBJ1-1, with D unresolved. V lost 2 bases and J 2 bases, leaving 7 bases between the germline ends. The length of the CDR3 is 13 residues. In germline, CDR1 is SGHRS, CDR2 YFSETQ. The CDR3 here is CASSFIGNTEAFF. Written as DNA, the CDR3 is TGCGCCAGCAGCTTCATTGGAAACACTGAAGCTTTCTTT.

The rearrangement joins TRBV20-1 to TRBJ2-7, with a possible D match to TRBD2 (6 bases). The CDR3 spans 12 residues. V lost 4 bases, J lost 5 bases, and 12 bases lay in between. The germline gives CDR1 DFQATT, CDR2 SNEGSKA (reference sequence). The CDR3 reads CSATPRGNEQYF. DNA for the CDR3: TGCAGTGCTACTCCCCGGGGGAACGAGCAGTACTTC.

This clonotype was observed a handful of times. The chain uses TRBV18 and TRBJ2-7, with unresolved D. Germline values: CDR1 KGHSH, CDR2 LQKENI. The CDR3 is 11 amino acids. V was cut by 3 bases and J by 3 bases, with 3 bases left in between. The CDR3 nucleotides read TGTGCCAGCTCACCCAACTACGAGCAGTACTTC. It codes for CASSPNYEQYF.

The chain employs TRBV4-2 and TRBJ2-7, with a possible D match to TRBD2 (6 bases). This CDR3 spans 16 amino acids. Germline loops: CDR1 LGHNA, CDR2 YNFKEQ. Trimming took off 5 bases at V and 1 base at J, with 18 bases between the two ends. The DNA of the CDR3 is TGTGCCAGCAGCTCCCCAATTGGCGGGGCTTCCTACGAGCAGTACTTC. Its translation: CASSSPIGGASYEQYF.

The chain uses TRBV30 and TRBJ1-5, with D tentatively TRBD1 (5 bases). Per germline, CDR1 GTSNPN and CDR2 SVGIG (reference sequence). CDR3 length equals 13 residues. Trimming stripped 1 base from V and 6 bases from J, with 10 bases between. The DNA of the CDR3 is TGTGCCTGGAGTGACGGGACGGTTCAGCCCCAGCATTTT. As protein: CAWSDGTVQPQHF.

The chain carries TRBV6-9 and TRBJ2-7; 7 bases match TRBD1. J lost 2 bases, V lost 2 bases, and 3 bases had no gene match. This CDR3 region has 14 residues. From germline, CDR1 is MNHGY and CDR2 SVAAGI. The CDR3 coding sequence is TGTGCCAGCAGTTATCGGGGACAGACCTACGAGCAGTACTTC. This gives the protein CASSYRGQTYEQYF.